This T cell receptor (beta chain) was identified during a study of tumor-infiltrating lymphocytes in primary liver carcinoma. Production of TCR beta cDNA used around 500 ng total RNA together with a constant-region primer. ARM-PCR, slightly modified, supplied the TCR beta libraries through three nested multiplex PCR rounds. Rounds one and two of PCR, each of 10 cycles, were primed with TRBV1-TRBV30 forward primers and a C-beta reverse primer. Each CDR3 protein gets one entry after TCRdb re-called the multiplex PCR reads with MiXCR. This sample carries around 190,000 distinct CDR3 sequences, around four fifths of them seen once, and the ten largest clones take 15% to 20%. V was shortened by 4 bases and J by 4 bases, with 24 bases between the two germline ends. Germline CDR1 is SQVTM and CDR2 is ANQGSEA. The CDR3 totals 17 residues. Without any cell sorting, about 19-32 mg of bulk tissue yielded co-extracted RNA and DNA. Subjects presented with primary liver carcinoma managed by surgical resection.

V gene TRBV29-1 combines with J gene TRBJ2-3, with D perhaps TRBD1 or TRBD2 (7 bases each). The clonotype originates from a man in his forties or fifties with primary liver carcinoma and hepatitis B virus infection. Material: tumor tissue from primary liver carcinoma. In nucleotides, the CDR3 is TGCAGCGTTGGAGGGACTAACGGGAGAGGGGGCCCAGATACGCAGTATTTT. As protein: CSVGGTNGRGGPDTQYF.